Listed here are 13 T cell receptor beta chains from one sample, sequenced in a study of a mutant IDH1 vaccine in newly diagnosed glioma. No antigen is known for these receptors. Time point denoted: week 11, during vaccination. A 20-mer mutant IDH1 peptide at 300 ug was injected subcutaneously with topical imiquimod. The method was immunoSEQ multiplex PCR; TCRdb's version includes in-frame clones alone and lacks a portion of them. The data show about 130,000 clones, with 80% seen just once and 5.5% held by the top ten. Sample: PBMCs, taken from a glioma patient whose treatment included an IDH1 peptide vaccine. These receptors were obtained from a man aged 35 to 55 with glioma.

The chain employs TRBV7-2 and TRBJ1-1; 7 bases fit TRBD1. V lost 5 bases, J lost 1 base, and 4 bases stayed unmatched. This CDR3 has 14 amino acids. Germline V gives CDR1 SGHTA, CDR2 FQGNSA. Here the CDR3 DNA reads TGTGCCAGCAGCACCCGGACAGGGAACACTGAAGCTTTCTTT. Translation: CASSTRTGNTEAFF.

The chain carries TRBV7-2 and TRBJ2-3, with 10 bases fitting TRBD2. Germline V CDR1 and CDR2: SGHTA, FQGNSA. The CDR3 spans 16 residues. The V and J ends lost 4 bases and 4 bases, in that order; junction bases with no gene match: 8. The CDR3 DNA follows: TGTGCCAGCAGCTATGCCGGGACTAGCGTTCCAGATACGCAGTATTTT. As protein: CASSYAGTSVPDTQYF.

The chain has TRBV6-5 and TRBJ2-6, with a weak D call TRBD2 (5 bases). CDR1 and CDR2 (germline): MNHEY, SVGAGI. The CDR3 is made up of 16 amino acids. V was pared by 1 base and J by 3 bases, with 10 bases between. The CDR3 reads CASSYYLGSGANVLTF. CDR3 coding DNA: TGTGCCAGCAGTTACTACCTGGGGAGTGGGGCCAACGTCCTGACTTTC.

This chain joins TRBV6-6 and TRBJ1-2, with D uncertain. The germline CDR1 and CDR2 sequences are MNHNY and SVGAGI (reference sequence). V was trimmed by 4 bases and J by 6 bases, leaving 15 bases between them. CDR3 size: 14 residues. CDR3 DNA sequence: TGTGCCAGCAGTTCCCACCCCCCTGAAGATGGCTACACCTTC. It encodes CASSSHPPEDGYTF.

This clone was counted between two and nine times. The gene calls are TRBV30 and TRBJ1-5; the match to TRBD1 covers 9 bases. Trimming took 4 bases from V and 4 from J; bases not matched to a gene: 5. This CDR3 is built from 14 residues. CDR1 GTSNPN and CDR2 SVGIG come from the germline V gene (reference sequence). In DNA, the CDR3 is TGTGCCTGGAAAGCGGACAGGGGAAATCAGCCCCAGCATTTT. Its translation is CAWKADRGNQPQHF.

This rearrangement joins TRBV10-3 to TRBJ1-1; D possibly corresponds to TRBD1 (6 bases). The CDR3 has 14 residues. V was pared by 6 bases and J by 2 bases, with 13 bases between. Germline loops: CDR1 ENHRY, CDR2 SYGVKD. The CDR3 is CAISRGGGNTEAFF. The CDR3 DNA sequence: TGTGCCATCAGCCGAGGGGGGGGAAACACTGAAGCTTTCTTT.

The rearrangement joins TRBV11-2 to TRBJ2-5; possibly TRBD2 for D (6 bases). The V end was cut by 1 base, the J end by 1 base, with 10 bases between. The CDR3 has 15 residues. CDR1 is SGHAT and CDR2 is FQNNGV in the germline V gene. CDR3 coding DNA: TGTGCCAGCAGCTTAGGGGGGGTGCTCCAAGAGACCCAGTACTTC. Translation: CASSLGGVLQETQYF. The full variable domain, in which reference TRBV11-2 and TRBJ2-5 provide the parts outside the CDR3, is EAGVAQSPRYKIIEKRQSVAFWCNPISGHATLYWYQQILGQGPKLLIQFQNNGVVDDSQLPKDRFSAERLKGVDSTLKIQPAKLEDSAVYLCASSLGGVLQETQYFGPGTRLLVL.

This clone was counted between two and nine times. V is TRBV5-6 and J is TRBJ1-3, with D possibly TRBD1 on 6 matching bases. Trimming took 3 bases from V and 0 from J, leaving 13 bases between them. The germline gives CDR1 SGHDT, CDR2 YYEEEE. CDR3 size: 16 residues. The CDR3 region has the DNA TGTGCCAGCAGCTACTGGGGGGCCATCTCTGGAAACACCATATATTTT. Its translation is CASSYWGAISGNTIYF. The entire variable domain, with the rest obtained from reference TRBV5-6 and TRBJ1-3, is as follows: DAGVTQSPTHLIKTRGQQVTLRCSPKSGHDTVSWYQQALGQGPQFIFQYYEEEERQRGNFPDRFSGHQFPNYSSELNVNALLLGDSALYLCASSYWGAISGNTIYFGEGSWLTVV.

This chain joins TRBV5-4 and TRBJ2-7; 8 bases map to TRBD1. The CDR3 length is 15 residues. The germline CDR1 and CDR2 sequences are SGHNT and YYREEE (reference sequence). V lost 0 bases and J lost 7; bases outside the gene matches: 9. For the CDR3, the DNA is TGTGCCAGCAGCTTGGAGGCAGGGGGCCTGGGGGAGCAGTACTTC. As protein: CASSLEAGGLGEQYF.

The CDR3 loop is CASSLGPLDGNYGYTF. As DNA, the CDR3 is TGCGCCAGCAGCTTGGGACCGCTAGATGGTAACTATGGCTACACCTTC. The rearrangement uses TRBV5-1 and TRBJ1-2, with D hard to call. This CDR3 has 16 residues. The V end lost 0 bases, the J end lost 1 base, and 13 bases lay between the germline ends. Germline-derived CDR1 and CDR2 are SGHRS and YFSETQ.

This chain connects TRBV4-3 to TRBJ1-1; D remains ambiguous. CDR1 and CDR2 from the germline V gene are LGHNA and YSLEER. The V and J ends lost 2 bases and 1 base respectively, with 5 bases between them. This CDR3 is built from 13 residues. CDR3 coding DNA: TGCGCCAGCAGCCAATGGAAGAACACTGAAGCTTTCTTT. As protein: CASSQWKNTEAFF.

The CDR3 is CASSVAPRDEQFF. As DNA, the CDR3 is TGTGCCAGCAGCGTAGCCCCCCGAGATGAGCAGTTCTTC. This rearrangement joins TRBV9 to TRBJ2-1; D unclear. The CDR3 has 13 amino acids. Per the germline V gene, CDR1 is SGDLS and CDR2 is YYNGEE. Trimming shortened V by 0 bases and J by 8 bases, and 9 bases separated the two germline ends. The whole variable domain, filled in from reference TRBV9 and TRBJ2-1, reads DSGVTQTPKHLITATGQRVTLRCSPRSGDLSVYWYQQSLDQGLQFLIQYYNGEERAKGNILERFSAQQFPDLHSELNLSSLELGDSALYFCASSVAPRDEQFFGPGTRLTVL.

The chain uses TRBV27 and TRBJ1-2; D might be TRBD1 (5 bases). The CDR3 runs to 15 residues. The germline V gene has CDR1 MNHEY and CDR2 SMNVEV (reference sequence). V lost 3 bases, J lost 6 bases, and 17 bases lay in between. CDR3 loop: CASSLQGLSKHGYTF. In DNA form, the CDR3 reads TGTGCCAGCAGTTTGCAGGGACTAAGCAAACATGGCTACACCTTC.